Listed below are T cell receptor beta chains from one sample, sequenced in a study of shared clonotypes between healthy human individuals. Sequenced by immunoSEQ multiplex PCR; TCRdb stores in-frame clones only, minus some. The table has millions of clones, approximately 95% seen once. Sequencing was carried out using naive CD4+ T cells from PBMCs. These receptors were obtained from a man aged 18 to 30 in good health. Some clones in this sample may be carry-over from other donors' samples. The CDR3 runs from the conserved cysteine through the conserved F or W. D genes are given only for firm matches. The size of a clone is reported for some rows only, either as once, few or many, or as a class for expanded clones.

clone_size: .; j_call: TRBJ2-1; d_call: TRBD2; v_call: TRBV11-1; cdr3_nt: TGTGCCAGCAGGCCTAGACTAGCGGGAGGGGTCAATGAGCAGTTCTTC; cdr3_aa: CASRPRLAGGVNEQFF
clone_size: once; j_call: TRBJ2-7; d_call: .; v_call: TRBV7-2; cdr3_nt: TGTGCCAGCATCCAGGGTGGCGGATACTACGAGCAGTACTTC; cdr3_aa: CASIQGGGYYEQYF
clone_size: .; j_call: TRBJ2-3; d_call: TRBD2; v_call: TRBV7-2; cdr3_nt: TGTGCCAGCAGCCGGGGCGGCGGGAGTGAGGGTACGCAGTATTTT; cdr3_aa: CASSRGGGSEGTQYF
clone_size: .; j_call: TRBJ2-2; d_call: TRBD2; v_call: TRBV11-2; cdr3_nt: TGTGCCAGCAGCAAGACTAGCGGGAGGGACACCGGGGAGCTGTTTTTT; cdr3_aa: CASSKTSGRDTGELFF
clone_size: .; j_call: TRBJ2-7; d_call: .; v_call: TRBV6-1; cdr3_nt: TGTGCCAGCAGTGACATTTACGAGCAGTACTTC; cdr3_aa: CASSDIYEQYF
clone_size: once; j_call: TRBJ2-3; d_call: .; v_call: TRBV28; cdr3_nt: TGTGCCAGCAGTTCTCTTCTAGATACGCAGTATTTT; cdr3_aa: CASSSLLDTQYF
clone_size: .; j_call: TRBJ2-1; d_call: .; v_call: TRBV30; cdr3_nt: TGTGCCTGGAGCTCCCGCTATGAGCAGTTCTTC; cdr3_aa: CAWSSRYEQFF
clone_size: .; j_call: TRBJ2-7; d_call: .; v_call: TRBV28; cdr3_nt: TGTGCCAGCAGTTTAAGAGCACCCTCAACACCCTACGAGCAGTACTTC; cdr3_aa: CASSLRAPSTPYEQYF
clone_size: .; j_call: TRBJ2-7; d_call: .; v_call: TRBV27; cdr3_nt: TGTGCCAGCAGCAACGCCGCCAGCTCCTACGAGCAGTACTTC; cdr3_aa: CASSNAASSYEQYF
clone_size: .; j_call: TRBJ2-7; d_call: .; v_call: TRBV10-3; cdr3_nt: TGTGCCATCAGGAGTCTTCGCGGGACGGACTACGAGCAGTACTTC; cdr3_aa: CAIRSLRGTDYEQYF
clone_size: .; j_call: TRBJ1-2; d_call: TRBD1; v_call: TRBV28; cdr3_nt: TGTGCCAGCAGTAATCGGGGACAGGGGGCGGGTGGCTACACCTTC; cdr3_aa: CASSNRGQGAGGYTF
clone_size: once; j_call: TRBJ2-7; d_call: .; v_call: TRBV5-6; cdr3_nt: TGTGCCAGCAGCTTGGGCCCAGGCAGGTCCTACGAGCAGTACTTC; cdr3_aa: CASSLGPGRSYEQYF
clone_size: .; j_call: TRBJ1-1; d_call: .; v_call: TRBV7-2; cdr3_nt: TGTGCCAGCAGCGCCAGGAACACTGAAGCTTTCTTT; cdr3_aa: CASSARNTEAFF
clone_size: .; j_call: TRBJ2-7; d_call: TRBD2; v_call: TRBV6-5; cdr3_nt: TGTGCCAGCAGGCTCGGGACTAGCGGTTCCTACGAGCAGTACTTC; cdr3_aa: CASRLGTSGSYEQYF
clone_size: .; j_call: TRBJ2-3; d_call: .; v_call: TRBV6-6; cdr3_nt: TGTGCCAGCAGCCGCCCGACGGCTACGCAGTATTTT; cdr3_aa: CASSRPTATQYF
clone_size: .; j_call: TRBJ2-4; d_call: .; v_call: TRBV27; cdr3_nt: TGTGCCAGCAGCCCCCCCAGGGATTTAGCCAAAAACATTCAGTACTTC; cdr3_aa: CASSPPRDLAKNIQYF
clone_size: .; j_call: TRBJ2-5; d_call: .; v_call: TRBV21-1; cdr3_nt: TGTGCCAGCAGGGGTCATGGACTAGCGGGAGGGGAGACCCAGTACTTC; cdr3_aa: CASRGHGLAGGETQYF
clone_size: .; j_call: TRBJ2-5; d_call: .; v_call: TRBV6-5; cdr3_nt: TGTGCCAGCAGTTACTCGCCGACTAGAAGGGAGACCCAGTACTTC; cdr3_aa: CASSYSPTRRETQYF
clone_size: once; j_call: TRBJ2-7; d_call: .; v_call: TRBV5-6; cdr3_nt: TGTGCCAGCAGCCTATGGGACTTTAACTCCTACGAGCAGTACTTC; cdr3_aa: CASSLWDFNSYEQYF
clone_size: .; j_call: TRBJ2-5; d_call: .; v_call: TRBV4-1; cdr3_nt: TGCGCCAGCAGCCATCTGGCAGGGTGGGAGACCCAGTACTTC; cdr3_aa: CASSHLAGWETQYF
clone_size: .; j_call: TRBJ2-3; d_call: TRBD2; v_call: TRBV7-9; cdr3_nt: TGTGCCAGCAGCTTAAGGGGTGGCGGGAGGACAGATACGCAGTATTTT; cdr3_aa: CASSLRGGGRTDTQYF
clone_size: .; j_call: TRBJ2-4; d_call: .; v_call: TRBV30; cdr3_nt: TGTGCCTGGAGTGTAGGTCCGGGTAACATTCAGTACTTC; cdr3_aa: CAWSVGPGNIQYF
clone_size: .; j_call: TRBJ2-1; d_call: TRBD2; v_call: TRBV27; cdr3_nt: TGTGCCAGCAGTTTCCGGGCTAGCGGGAGTACCCCCTACAATGAGCAGTTCTTC; cdr3_aa: CASSFRASGSTPYNEQFF
clone_size: .; j_call: TRBJ2-2; d_call: TRBD1; v_call: TRBV29-1; cdr3_nt: TGCAGCGTCTCGGGACAGGGAGTTGAGAACACCGGGGAGCTGTTTTTT; cdr3_aa: CSVSGQGVENTGELFF
clone_size: once; j_call: TRBJ2-2; d_call: .; v_call: TRBV27; cdr3_nt: TGTGCCAGCAGTTTATATGCAGGGGAGGGTACCGGGGAGCTGTTTTTT; cdr3_aa: CASSLYAGEGTGELFF
clone_size: .; j_call: TRBJ2-1; d_call: .; v_call: TRBV4-3; cdr3_nt: TGCGCCAGCAGCCTCCAAGGGGATAATGAGCAGTTCTTC; cdr3_aa: CASSLQGDNEQFF
clone_size: .; j_call: TRBJ2-2; d_call: TRBD2; v_call: TRBV5-4; cdr3_nt: TGTGCCAGCAGCACGCCGACTAGCGGGAGTACCGGGGAGCTGTTTTTT; cdr3_aa: CASSTPTSGSTGELFF
clone_size: .; j_call: TRBJ2-1; d_call: TRBD2; v_call: TRBV19; cdr3_nt: TGTGCCAGTAGTATGACGGGAGCGGGAGGCTCCTACAATGAGCAGTTCTTC; cdr3_aa: CASSMTGAGGSYNEQFF
clone_size: .; j_call: TRBJ2-1; d_call: TRBD1; v_call: TRBV19; cdr3_nt: TGTGCCAGTAGTCGGGACAGTCCCAATGAGCAGTTCTTC; cdr3_aa: CASSRDSPNEQFF
clone_size: few; j_call: TRBJ1-1; d_call: .; v_call: TRBV5-1; cdr3_nt: TGCGCCAGCAGCTTACCGCAATATAACACTGAAGCTTTCTTT; cdr3_aa: CASSLPQYNTEAFF
clone_size: .; j_call: TRBJ2-2; d_call: TRBD1; v_call: TRBV19; cdr3_nt: TGTGCCAGTACGGGACAGGGGTGGACCGGGGAGCTGTTTTTT; cdr3_aa: CASTGQGWTGELFF
clone_size: .; j_call: TRBJ2-1; d_call: TRBD1; v_call: TRBV7-6; cdr3_nt: TGTGCCAGCAGCTTAGGAATAGGACGGGACAGTGAGCAGTTCTTC; cdr3_aa: CASSLGIGRDSEQFF
clone_size: few; j_call: TRBJ2-1; d_call: .; v_call: TRBV29-1; cdr3_nt: TGCAGCGTTGACGGCTCCTACAATGAGCAGTTCTTC; cdr3_aa: CSVDGSYNEQFF
clone_size: .; j_call: TRBJ1-1; d_call: .; v_call: TRBV28; cdr3_nt: TGTGCCAGCAGTTTACCAGGGGTTGACACTGAAGCTTTCTTT; cdr3_aa: CASSLPGVDTEAFF
clone_size: .; j_call: TRBJ1-5; d_call: TRBD1; v_call: TRBV10-3; cdr3_nt: TGTGCCATCAGGGAGGGACAGGGCAATCAGCCCCAGCATTTT; cdr3_aa: CAIREGQGNQPQHF
clone_size: few; j_call: TRBJ1-1; d_call: TRBD1; v_call: TRBV19; cdr3_nt: TGTGCCAGTTGGTCCCCGGGACAGCTGAACACTGAAGCTTTCTTT; cdr3_aa: CASWSPGQLNTEAFF
clone_size: .; j_call: TRBJ2-3; d_call: .; v_call: TRBV6-6; cdr3_nt: TGTGCCAGCAGTTACTCGGACCGGTTCACAGATACGCAGTATTTT; cdr3_aa: CASSYSDRFTDTQYF
clone_size: .; j_call: TRBJ2-1; d_call: .; v_call: TRBV2; cdr3_nt: TGTGCCAGCAGGGGGATTTCTTACAATGAGCAGTTCTTC; cdr3_aa: CASRGISYNEQFF
clone_size: .; j_call: TRBJ2-6; d_call: .; v_call: TRBV5-4; cdr3_nt: TGTGCCAGCAGCCTTACACCGTCTGGGGCCAACGTCCTGACTTTC; cdr3_aa: CASSLTPSGANVLTF
clone_size: .; j_call: TRBJ1-5; d_call: .; v_call: TRBV6-1; cdr3_nt: TGTGCCAGCGCGGAGGGACTGGGCAATCAGCCCCAGCATTTT; cdr3_aa: CASAEGLGNQPQHF
clone_size: .; j_call: TRBJ2-2; d_call: TRBD1; v_call: TRBV5-4; cdr3_nt: TGTGCCAGCAGCTTTGGACAGGGCTCTTCCGGGGAGCTGTTTTTT; cdr3_aa: CASSFGQGSSGELFF
clone_size: .; j_call: TRBJ1-2; d_call: .; v_call: TRBV27; cdr3_nt: TGTGCCAGCAGTTTTTCGGGGGGAGGCGGCTACACCTTC; cdr3_aa: CASSFSGGGGYTF
clone_size: few; j_call: TRBJ1-1; d_call: .; v_call: TRBV29-1; cdr3_nt: TGCAGCGGGACAATGAACACTGAAGCTTTCTTT; cdr3_aa: CSGTMNTEAFF
clone_size: .; j_call: TRBJ1-2; d_call: .; v_call: TRBV25-1; cdr3_nt: TGTGCCAGCAGTGACTCAAGGAACAGATACTATGGCTACACCTTC; cdr3_aa: CASSDSRNRYYGYTF
clone_size: .; j_call: TRBJ2-6; d_call: TRBD1; v_call: TRBV27; cdr3_nt: TGTGCCAGCAGTTTATTACAGGGGGCCCGTTCTGGGGCCAACGTCCTGACTTTC; cdr3_aa: CASSLLQGARSGANVLTF
clone_size: .; j_call: TRBJ2-7; d_call: TRBD2; v_call: TRBV28; cdr3_nt: TGTGCCAGCAGTTCGGTCGGGACTAGCGGGAGCGGCGAGCAGTACTTC; cdr3_aa: CASSSVGTSGSGEQYF
clone_size: .; j_call: TRBJ2-3; d_call: .; v_call: TRBV6-6; cdr3_nt: TGTGCCAGCAGAGCCCTGGGAGCGGGCCTAGGTACGCAGTATTTT; cdr3_aa: CASRALGAGLGTQYF
clone_size: .; j_call: TRBJ2-1; d_call: TRBD2; v_call: TRBV15; cdr3_nt: TGTGCCACCAGCAGAGGGGAATCGACTAGCGGGAGCAATGAGCAGTTCTTC; cdr3_aa: CATSRGESTSGSNEQFF
clone_size: .; j_call: TRBJ1-5; d_call: .; v_call: TRBV7-9; cdr3_nt: TGTGCCAGCAGCCCTCTTAGCGACGGCAGGACCCAGCATTTT; cdr3_aa: CASSPLSDGRTQHF
clone_size: .; j_call: TRBJ1-2; d_call: .; v_call: TRBV11-2; cdr3_nt: TGTGCCAGCAGCTTGCGGCCCATGGATACGGAAACGAACTATGGCTACACCTTC; cdr3_aa: CASSLRPMDTETNYGYTF
clone_size: .; j_call: TRBJ1-4; d_call: TRBD1; v_call: TRBV28; cdr3_nt: TGTGCCAGCAGTACCCAGACGGACAGGGTGGACGCAACTAATGAAAAACTGTTTTTT; cdr3_aa: CASSTQTDRVDATNEKLFF
clone_size: .; j_call: TRBJ2-7; d_call: .; v_call: TRBV7-9; cdr3_nt: TGTGCCAGCAGCTTAGTGGCAGGGGCCAGCTCCTACGAGCAGTACTTC; cdr3_aa: CASSLVAGASSYEQYF
clone_size: .; j_call: TRBJ2-7; d_call: TRBD2; v_call: TRBV5-5; cdr3_nt: TGTGCCAGCAGCCGGACTAGCGGGAGTTCCTACGAGCAGTACTTC; cdr3_aa: CASSRTSGSSYEQYF
clone_size: few; j_call: TRBJ1-1; d_call: TRBD1; v_call: TRBV4-2; cdr3_nt: TGTGCCAGCAGCCTAATAGGGACAGACACTGAAGCTTTCTTT; cdr3_aa: CASSLIGTDTEAFF
clone_size: .; j_call: TRBJ2-1; d_call: TRBD2; v_call: TRBV13; cdr3_nt: TGTGCCAGCAGCCTTTTTAGCGGGAGGGCTTATGAGCAGTTCTTC; cdr3_aa: CASSLFSGRAYEQFF
clone_size: .; j_call: TRBJ1-1; d_call: .; v_call: TRBV5-4; cdr3_nt: TGTGCCAGCAGCCCACCATTTGGTACAGGGAACACTGAAGCTTTCTTT; cdr3_aa: CASSPPFGTGNTEAFF
clone_size: .; j_call: TRBJ2-1; d_call: .; v_call: TRBV7-3; cdr3_nt: TGTGCCAGCAGCCGGGGAATCGGGGGAGTTGACAATGAGCAGTTCTTC; cdr3_aa: CASSRGIGGVDNEQFF
clone_size: .; j_call: TRBJ1-1; d_call: .; v_call: TRBV11-1; cdr3_nt: TGTGCCAGCAGTCTTGGTTTGAACACTGAAGCTTTCTTT; cdr3_aa: CASSLGLNTEAFF
clone_size: .; j_call: TRBJ2-1; d_call: TRBD2; v_call: TRBV7-8; cdr3_nt: TGTGCCAGCAGCCCCGCCTCTAGCGGGAGGGTCGATGAGCAGTTCTTC; cdr3_aa: CASSPASSGRVDEQFF
clone_size: .; j_call: TRBJ2-7; d_call: TRBD2; v_call: TRBV5-1; cdr3_nt: TGCGCCAGCAGTCAAAGCGGGAGGGACACCTACGAGCAGTACTTC; cdr3_aa: CASSQSGRDTYEQYF